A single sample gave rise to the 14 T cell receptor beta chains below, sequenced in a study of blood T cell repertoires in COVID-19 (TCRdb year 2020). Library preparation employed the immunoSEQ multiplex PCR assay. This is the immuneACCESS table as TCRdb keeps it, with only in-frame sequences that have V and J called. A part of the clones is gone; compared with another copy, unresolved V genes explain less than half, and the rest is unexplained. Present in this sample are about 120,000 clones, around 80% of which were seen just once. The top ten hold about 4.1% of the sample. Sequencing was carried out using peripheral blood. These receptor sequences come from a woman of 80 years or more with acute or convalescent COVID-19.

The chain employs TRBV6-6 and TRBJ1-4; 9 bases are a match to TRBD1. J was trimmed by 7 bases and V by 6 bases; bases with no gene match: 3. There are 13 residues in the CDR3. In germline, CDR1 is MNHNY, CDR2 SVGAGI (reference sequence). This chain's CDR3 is CASRTGGGEKLFF. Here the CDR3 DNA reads TGTGCCAGCAGGACAGGGGGAGGTGAAAAACTGTTTTTT.

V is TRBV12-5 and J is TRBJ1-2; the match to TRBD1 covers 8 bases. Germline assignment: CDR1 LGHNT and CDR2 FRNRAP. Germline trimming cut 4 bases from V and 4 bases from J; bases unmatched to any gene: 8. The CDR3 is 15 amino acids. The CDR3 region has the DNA TGTGCTAGTGGTTCCGGACAGGGTAATTTCTATGGCTACACCTTC. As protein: CASGSGQGNFYGYTF.

The CDR3 loop is CASRLGGTSPLHF. CDR3 DNA: TGTGCCAGCAGATTGGGGGGGACTTCACCCCTCCACTTT. The rearrangement uses TRBV28 and TRBJ1-6, with D tentatively TRBD1 (5 bases). With 6 bases removed from V and 9 bases from J, the gap between germline ends came to 12 bases. The CDR3 covers 13 residues. Per germline, CDR1 MDHEN and CDR2 SYDVKM.

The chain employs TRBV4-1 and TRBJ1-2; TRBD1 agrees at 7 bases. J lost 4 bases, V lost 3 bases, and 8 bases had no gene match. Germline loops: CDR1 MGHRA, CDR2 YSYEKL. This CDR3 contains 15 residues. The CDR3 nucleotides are TGCGCCAGCAGCCAGCCGGGACAGCGAACCTATGGCTACACCTTC. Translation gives CASSQPGQRTYGYTF.

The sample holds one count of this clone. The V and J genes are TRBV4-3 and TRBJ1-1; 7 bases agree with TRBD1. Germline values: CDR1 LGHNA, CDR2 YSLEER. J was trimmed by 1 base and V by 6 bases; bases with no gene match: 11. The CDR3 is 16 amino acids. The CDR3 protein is CASRHTYGTANTEAFF. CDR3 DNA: TGCGCCAGCAGGCATACCTATGGGACAGCGAACACTGAAGCTTTCTTT.

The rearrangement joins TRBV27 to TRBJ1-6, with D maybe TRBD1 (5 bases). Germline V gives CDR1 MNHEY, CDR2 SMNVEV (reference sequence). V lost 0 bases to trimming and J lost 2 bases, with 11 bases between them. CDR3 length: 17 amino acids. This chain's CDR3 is CASSLSRQGPYNSPLHF. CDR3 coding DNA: TGTGCCAGCAGTTTATCGAGGCAGGGTCCCTATAATTCACCCCTCCACTTT.

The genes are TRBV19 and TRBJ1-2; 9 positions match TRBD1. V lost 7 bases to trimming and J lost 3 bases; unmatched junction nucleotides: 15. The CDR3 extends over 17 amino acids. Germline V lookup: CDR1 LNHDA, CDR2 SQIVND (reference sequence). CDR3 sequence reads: CASTDSPGQGIDYGYTF. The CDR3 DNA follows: TGTGCCAGTACCGATTCGCCGGGACAGGGAATTGACTATGGCTACACCTTC.

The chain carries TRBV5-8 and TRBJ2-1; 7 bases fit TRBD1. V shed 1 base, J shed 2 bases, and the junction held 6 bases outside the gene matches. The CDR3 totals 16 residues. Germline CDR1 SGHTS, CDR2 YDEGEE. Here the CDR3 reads CASSLTGQAPYNEQFF. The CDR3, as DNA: TGTGCCAGCAGCTTGACTGGACAGGCCCCCTACAATGAGCAGTTCTTC.

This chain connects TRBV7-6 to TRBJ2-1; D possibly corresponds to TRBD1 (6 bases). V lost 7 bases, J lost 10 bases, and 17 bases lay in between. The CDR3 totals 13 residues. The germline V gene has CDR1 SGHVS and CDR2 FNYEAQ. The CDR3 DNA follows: TGTGCCAGCAAGTGGGGGCTCCATAGCGAGCAGTTCTTC. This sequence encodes CASKWGLHSEQFF.

CDR3 residues: CASSYSVAAGRNTQYF. The CDR3 nucleotides read TGTGCCAGCAGTTACTCGGTAGCGGCAGGCAGGAATACGCAGTATTTT. The chain carries TRBV6-5 and TRBJ2-3; possibly TRBD2 for D (6 bases). Germline values: CDR1 MNHEY, CDR2 SVGAGI. The ends were cut back, 0 bases at V and 7 bases at J, with 17 bases in the middle. The CDR3 loop spans 16 amino acids.

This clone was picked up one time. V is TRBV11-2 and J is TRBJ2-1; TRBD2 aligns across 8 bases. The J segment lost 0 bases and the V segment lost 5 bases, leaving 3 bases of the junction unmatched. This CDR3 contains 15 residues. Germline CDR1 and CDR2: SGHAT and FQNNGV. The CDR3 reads CASSPGGGSYNEQFF. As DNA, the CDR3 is TGTGCCAGCAGCCCGGGGGGGGGCTCCTACAATGAGCAGTTCTTC.

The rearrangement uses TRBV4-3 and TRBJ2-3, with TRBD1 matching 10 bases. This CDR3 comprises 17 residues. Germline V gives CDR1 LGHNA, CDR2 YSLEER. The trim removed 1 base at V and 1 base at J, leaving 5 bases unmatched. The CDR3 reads CASSQVPGTGGTDTQYF. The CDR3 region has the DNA TGCGCCAGCAGCCAAGTTCCCGGGACAGGGGGCACAGATACGCAGTATTTT.

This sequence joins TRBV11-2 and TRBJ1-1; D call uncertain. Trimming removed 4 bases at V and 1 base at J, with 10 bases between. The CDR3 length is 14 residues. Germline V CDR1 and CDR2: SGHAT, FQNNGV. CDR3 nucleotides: TGTGCCAGCAGCTCCCCCAACGGGAACACTGAAGCTTTCTTT. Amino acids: CASSSPNGNTEAFF.

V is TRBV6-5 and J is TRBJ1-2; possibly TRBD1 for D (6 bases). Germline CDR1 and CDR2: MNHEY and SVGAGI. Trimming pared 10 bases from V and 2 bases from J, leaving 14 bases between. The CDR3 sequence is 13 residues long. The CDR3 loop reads CATSNRENYGYTF. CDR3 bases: TGTGCCACCTCCAACAGGGAAAACTATGGCTACACCTTC.